Reported below is one T cell receptor (beta chain). Using immunoSEQ multiplex PCR, the repertoire was profiled, and TCRdb retains in-frame clones only, with some absent. The profile shows fewer than 25,000 clones, 80% to 95% of them singletons. Losses at the gene ends were 6 bases for V and 4 bases for J; bases not matched to a gene: 14. CDR3 length: 17 residues. Looked up from germline, CDR1 is LNHDA and CDR2 is SQIVND (reference sequence). Repeated repertoire sampling spanned the course of chemoradiotherapy. This sample stems from a study of chemoradiotherapy in HPV16-positive cancers. The source is a human donor with HPV-associated anogenital cancer. This chain uses TRBV19 with TRBJ1-2; 10 bases agree with TRBD1. Source: blood, taken from a patient who underwent chemoradiotherapy. CDR3 in DNA: TGTGCCAGTAGACGGGACAGGGGTTTGGTTGTTGGCTATGGCTACACCTTC. This gives the protein CASRRDRGLVVGYGYTF.